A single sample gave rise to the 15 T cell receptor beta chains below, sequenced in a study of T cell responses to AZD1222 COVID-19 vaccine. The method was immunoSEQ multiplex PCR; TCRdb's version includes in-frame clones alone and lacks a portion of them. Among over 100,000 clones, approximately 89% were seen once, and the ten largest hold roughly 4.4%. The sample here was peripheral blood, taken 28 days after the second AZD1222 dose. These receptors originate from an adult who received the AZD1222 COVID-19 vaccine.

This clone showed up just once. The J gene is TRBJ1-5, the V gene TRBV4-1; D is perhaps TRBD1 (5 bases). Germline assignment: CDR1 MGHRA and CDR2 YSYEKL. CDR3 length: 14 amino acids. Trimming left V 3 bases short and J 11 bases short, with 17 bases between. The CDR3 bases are TGCGCCAGCAGCCAGGATGGTCCCGGGGGGACCCAGCATTTT. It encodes CASSQDGPGGTQHF.

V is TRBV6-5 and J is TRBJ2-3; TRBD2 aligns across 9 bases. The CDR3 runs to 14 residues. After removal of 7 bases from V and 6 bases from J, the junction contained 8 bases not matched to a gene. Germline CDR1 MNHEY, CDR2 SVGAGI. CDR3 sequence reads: CASKSREGGDTQYF. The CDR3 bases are TGTGCCAGCAAATCGCGGGAGGGGGGGGATACGCAGTATTTT.

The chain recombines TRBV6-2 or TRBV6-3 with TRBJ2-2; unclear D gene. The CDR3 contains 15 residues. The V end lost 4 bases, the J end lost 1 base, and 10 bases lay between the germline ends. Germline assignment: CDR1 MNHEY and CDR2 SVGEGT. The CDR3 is CASSWTRLNTGELFF. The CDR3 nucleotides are TGTGCCAGCAGTTGGACCCGGCTGAACACCGGGGAGCTGTTTTTT.

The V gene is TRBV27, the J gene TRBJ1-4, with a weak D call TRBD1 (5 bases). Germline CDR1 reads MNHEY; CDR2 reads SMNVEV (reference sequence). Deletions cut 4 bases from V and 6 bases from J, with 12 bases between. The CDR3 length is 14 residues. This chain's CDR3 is CASSSGGVDEKLFF. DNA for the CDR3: TGTGCCAGCAGTTCGGGGGGGGTCGATGAAAAACTGTTTTTT.

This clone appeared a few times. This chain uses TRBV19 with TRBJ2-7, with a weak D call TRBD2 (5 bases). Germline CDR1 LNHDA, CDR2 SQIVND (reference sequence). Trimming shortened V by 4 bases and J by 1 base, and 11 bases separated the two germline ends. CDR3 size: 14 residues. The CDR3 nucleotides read TGTGCCAGTAGTACCACACTAGGTTCCTACGAGCAGTACTTC. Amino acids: CASSTTLGSYEQYF.

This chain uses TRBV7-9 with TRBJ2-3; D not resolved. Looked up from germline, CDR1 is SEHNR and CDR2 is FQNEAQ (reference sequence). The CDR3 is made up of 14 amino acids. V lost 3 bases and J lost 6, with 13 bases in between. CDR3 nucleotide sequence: TGTGCCAGCAGCTTTGGTGGCCCATTGGATACGCAGTATTTT. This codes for CASSFGGPLDTQYF.

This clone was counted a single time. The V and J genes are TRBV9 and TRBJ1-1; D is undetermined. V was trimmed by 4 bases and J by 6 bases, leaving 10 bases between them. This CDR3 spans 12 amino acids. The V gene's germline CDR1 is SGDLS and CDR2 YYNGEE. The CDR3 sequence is CASSPGLPEAFF. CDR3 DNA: TGTGCCAGCAGCCCTGGACTCCCTGAAGCTTTCTTT.

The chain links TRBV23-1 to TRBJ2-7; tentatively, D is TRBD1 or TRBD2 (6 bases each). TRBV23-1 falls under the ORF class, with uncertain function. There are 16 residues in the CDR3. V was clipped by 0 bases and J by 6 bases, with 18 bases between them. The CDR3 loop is CASSQSRGHGGSEQYF. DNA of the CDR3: TGCGCCAGCAGTCAATCGCGGGGACACGGAGGGAGCGAGCAGTACTTC.

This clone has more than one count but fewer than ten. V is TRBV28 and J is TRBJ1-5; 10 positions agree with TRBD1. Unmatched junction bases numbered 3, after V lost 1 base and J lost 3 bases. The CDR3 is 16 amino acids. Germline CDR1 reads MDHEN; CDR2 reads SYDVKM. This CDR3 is CASSLLDRGTNQPQHF. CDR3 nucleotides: TGTGCCAGCAGTTTATTGGACAGGGGGACCAATCAGCCCCAGCATTTT.

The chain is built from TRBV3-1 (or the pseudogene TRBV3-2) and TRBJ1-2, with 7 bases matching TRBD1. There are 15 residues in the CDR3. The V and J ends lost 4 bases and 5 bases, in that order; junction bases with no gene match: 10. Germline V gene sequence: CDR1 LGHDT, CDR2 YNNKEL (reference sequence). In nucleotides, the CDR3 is TGTGCCAGCAGCCTTTCAACAGGGGAGCGGTATGGCTACACCTTC. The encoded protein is CASSLSTGERYGYTF.

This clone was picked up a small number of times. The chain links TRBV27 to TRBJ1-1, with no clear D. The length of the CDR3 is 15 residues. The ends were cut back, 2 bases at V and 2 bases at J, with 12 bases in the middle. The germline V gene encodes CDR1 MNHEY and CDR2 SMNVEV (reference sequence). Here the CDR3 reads CASSLRPRGNTEAFF. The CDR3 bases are TGTGCCAGCAGTTTACGCCCCCGGGGAAACACTGAAGCTTTCTTT.

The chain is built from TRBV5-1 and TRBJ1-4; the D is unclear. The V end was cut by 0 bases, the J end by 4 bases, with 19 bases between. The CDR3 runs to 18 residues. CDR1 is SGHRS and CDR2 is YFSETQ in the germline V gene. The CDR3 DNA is TGCGCCAGCAGCTTGGTGGGGATCTCAGAGGTCCTTAATGAAAAACTGTTTTTT. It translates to CASSLVGISEVLNEKLFF.

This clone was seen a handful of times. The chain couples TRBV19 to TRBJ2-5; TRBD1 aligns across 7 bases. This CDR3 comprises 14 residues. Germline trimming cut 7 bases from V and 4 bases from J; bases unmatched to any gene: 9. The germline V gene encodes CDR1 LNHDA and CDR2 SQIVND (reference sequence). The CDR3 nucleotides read TGTGCCAGTAAAGGGGGCGGAGAAACAGAGACCCAGTACTTC. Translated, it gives CASKGGGETETQYF.

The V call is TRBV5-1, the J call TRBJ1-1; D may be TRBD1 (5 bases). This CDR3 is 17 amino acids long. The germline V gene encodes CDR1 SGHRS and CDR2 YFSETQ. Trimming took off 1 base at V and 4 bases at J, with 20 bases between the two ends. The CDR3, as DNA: TGCGCCAGCAGCTTGAATTCGAGGACACTCTACGGCACTGAAGCTTTCTTT. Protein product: CASSLNSRTLYGTEAFF.

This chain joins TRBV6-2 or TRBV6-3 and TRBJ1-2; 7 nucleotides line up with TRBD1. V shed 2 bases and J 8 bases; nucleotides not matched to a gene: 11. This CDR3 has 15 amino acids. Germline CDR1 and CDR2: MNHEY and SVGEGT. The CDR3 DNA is TGTGCCAGCAGTTACGCAACCGGGACAGATCGGGGCTACACCTTC. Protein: CASSYATGTDRGYTF.